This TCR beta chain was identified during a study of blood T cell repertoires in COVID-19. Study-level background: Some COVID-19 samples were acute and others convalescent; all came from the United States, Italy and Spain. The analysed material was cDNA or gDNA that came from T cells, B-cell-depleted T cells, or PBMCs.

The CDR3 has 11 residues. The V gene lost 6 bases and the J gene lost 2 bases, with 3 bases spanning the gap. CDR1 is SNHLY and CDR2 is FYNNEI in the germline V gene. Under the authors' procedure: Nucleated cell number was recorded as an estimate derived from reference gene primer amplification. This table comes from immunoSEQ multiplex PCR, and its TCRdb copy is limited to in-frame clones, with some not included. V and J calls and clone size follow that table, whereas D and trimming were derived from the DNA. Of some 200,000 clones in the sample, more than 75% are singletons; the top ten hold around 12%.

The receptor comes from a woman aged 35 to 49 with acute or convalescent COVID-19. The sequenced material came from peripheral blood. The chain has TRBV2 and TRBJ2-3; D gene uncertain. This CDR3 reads CASSFTDTQYF. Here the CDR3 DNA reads TGTGCCAGCAGCTTCACAGATACGCAGTATTTT. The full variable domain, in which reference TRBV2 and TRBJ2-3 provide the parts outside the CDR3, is EPEVTQTPSHQVTQMGQEVILRCVPISNHLYFYWYRQILGQKVEFLVSFYNNEISEKSEIFDDQFSVERPDGSNFTLKIRSTKLEDSAMYFCASSFTDTQYFGPGTRLTVL.